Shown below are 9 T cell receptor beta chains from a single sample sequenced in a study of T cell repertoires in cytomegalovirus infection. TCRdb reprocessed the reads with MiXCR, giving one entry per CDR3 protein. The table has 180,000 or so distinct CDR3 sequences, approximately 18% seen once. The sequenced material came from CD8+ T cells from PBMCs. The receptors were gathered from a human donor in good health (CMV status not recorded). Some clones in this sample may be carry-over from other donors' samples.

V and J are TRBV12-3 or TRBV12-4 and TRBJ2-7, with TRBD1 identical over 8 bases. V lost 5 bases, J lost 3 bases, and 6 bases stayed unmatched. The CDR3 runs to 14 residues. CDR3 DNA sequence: TGTGCCAGCAGTACCGGGACAGGACTCTACGAGCAGTACTTC. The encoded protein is CASSTGTGLYEQYF.

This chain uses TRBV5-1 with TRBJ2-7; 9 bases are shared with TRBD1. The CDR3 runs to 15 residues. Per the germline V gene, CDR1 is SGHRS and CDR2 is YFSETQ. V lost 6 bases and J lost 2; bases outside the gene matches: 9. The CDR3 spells CASTSTTGGPYEQYF. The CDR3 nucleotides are TGCGCCAGCACCTCAACGACAGGGGGACCCTACGAGCAGTACTTC.

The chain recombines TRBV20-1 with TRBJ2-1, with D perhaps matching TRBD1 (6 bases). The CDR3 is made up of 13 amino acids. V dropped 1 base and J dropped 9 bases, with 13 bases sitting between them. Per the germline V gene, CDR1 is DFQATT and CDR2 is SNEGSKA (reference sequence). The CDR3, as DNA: TGCAGTGCTAGAGCCACAGGGTACCGTGAGCAGTTCTTC. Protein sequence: CSARATGYREQFF.

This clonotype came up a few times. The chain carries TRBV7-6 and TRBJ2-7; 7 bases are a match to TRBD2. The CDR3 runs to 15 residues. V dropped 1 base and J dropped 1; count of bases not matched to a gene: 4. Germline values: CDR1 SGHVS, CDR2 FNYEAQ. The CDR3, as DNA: TGTGCCAGCAGCTTAGGGGAGGGCTTTTCCTACGAGCAGTACTTC. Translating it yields CASSLGEGFSYEQYF.

CDR3 sequence reads: CASSAGTGYTEAFF. For the CDR3, the DNA is TGCGCCAGCAGCGCCGGGACGGGATACACTGAAGCTTTCTTT. The J gene is TRBJ1-1, the V gene TRBV4-1; D is perhaps TRBD1 (5 bases). Trimming cost V 5 bases and J 3 bases, with 13 bases left between them. Per the germline V gene, CDR1 is MGHRA and CDR2 is YSYEKL. The CDR3 length is 14 residues.

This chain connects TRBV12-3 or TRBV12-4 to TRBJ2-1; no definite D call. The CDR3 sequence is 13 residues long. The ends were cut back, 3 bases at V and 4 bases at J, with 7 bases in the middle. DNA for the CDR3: TGTGCCAGCAGTTTGGGGAATTACAATGAGCAGTTCTTC. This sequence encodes CASSLGNYNEQFF.

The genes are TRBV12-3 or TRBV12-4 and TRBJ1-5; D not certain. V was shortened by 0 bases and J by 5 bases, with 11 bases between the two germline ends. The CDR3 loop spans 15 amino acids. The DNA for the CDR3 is TGTGCCAGCAGTTTAGCGTCTTCTCCAGATCAGCCCCAGCATTTT. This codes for CASSLASSPDQPQHF.

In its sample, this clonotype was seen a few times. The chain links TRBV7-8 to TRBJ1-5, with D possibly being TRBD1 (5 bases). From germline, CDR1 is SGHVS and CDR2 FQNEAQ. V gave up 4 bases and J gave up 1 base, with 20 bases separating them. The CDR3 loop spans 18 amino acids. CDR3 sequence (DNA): TGTGCCAGCAGCTCACGAGGAGGGGAAGGCTTAAGCAATCAGCCCCAGCATTTT. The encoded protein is CASSSRGGEGLSNQPQHF.

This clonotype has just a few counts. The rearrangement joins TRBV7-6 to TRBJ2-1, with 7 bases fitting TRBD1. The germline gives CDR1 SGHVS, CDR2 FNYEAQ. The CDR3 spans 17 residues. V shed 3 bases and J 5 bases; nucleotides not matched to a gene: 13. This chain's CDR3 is CASSFGQAEVLHNEQFF. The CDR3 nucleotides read TGTGCCAGCAGCTTCGGACAGGCAGAGGTTCTCCACAATGAGCAGTTCTTC.